This TCR beta chain was observed in a study of T cells in Graves' hyperthyroidism and ophthalmopathy. Study-level background: Before any treatment, at initial diagnosis, peripheral blood was collected.

V dropped 4 bases and J dropped 6 bases, with 18 bases sitting between them. The CDR3 contains 15 residues. Germline V gene lookup returns CDR1 LNHNV and CDR2 YYDKDF (reference sequence). RNA transcripts were the template for amplifying TCR beta CDR3 regions. In the first-round RT-PCR of the TCR CDR3, the HTBI primer set was used. TCRdb processed the multiplex PCR reads anew with MiXCR; each CDR3 protein has one entry. In the table there are fewer than 600,000 distinct CDR3 sequences, 13% to 15% of which are singletons. Out of over 7.5 ml of fresh peripheral blood came the PBMCs. There are many counts of this clonotype.

The chain combines TRBV15 with TRBJ1-1; D ambiguous. This receptor was identified in a woman between 18 and 29 years old with Graves' hyperthyroidism. Sequencing was done on a sample of blood. For the CDR3, the DNA is TGTGCCACCAGCATCCCCTACCCCCGAAAGGCTGAAGCTTTCTTT. Translated: CATSIPYPRKAEAFF.